Shown below are 25 T cell receptor beta chains from a single sample sequenced in a study of CD8 T cells in ankylosing spondylitis. TCRdb re-called the 5' RACE reads with MiXCR, one entry per CDR3 protein. This table holds about 360,000 distinct CDR3 sequences, approximately 14% found once. Sequenced sample: blood, either unsorted or a sorted T cell fraction (not recorded which). Receptors originate from a male donor with ankylosing spondylitis or in good health (not recorded which).

This clonotype was seen only a few times. A read error may be the cause here, since a much bigger clone is one base away. The chain employs TRBV11-2 and TRBJ1-1; D is ambiguous. The germline CDR1 and CDR2 sequences are SGHAT and FQNNGV. The CDR3 is made up of 14 amino acids. Trimming took 1 base from V and 1 from J, leaving 7 bases between them. The CDR3 DNA reads as TGTGCCAGCAGCTTAGGGTCGGGGAACACTGAAGCTTTCTTT. Amino acids: CASSLGSGNTEAFF.

The chain uses TRBV18 and TRBJ1-1; TRBD1 agrees at 11 bases. Per germline, CDR1 KGHSH and CDR2 LQKENI. The CDR3 is 16 residues long. The J segment lost 3 bases and the V segment lost 3 bases, leaving 6 bases of the junction unmatched. The CDR3, as DNA: TGTGCCAGCTCACCCGGACAGGGGGCGCGAGACACTGAAGCTTTCTTT. It encodes CASSPGQGARDTEAFF.

V gene TRBV20-1 combines with J gene TRBJ2-1; 14 bases are a match to TRBD2. The germline gives CDR1 DFQATT, CDR2 SNEGSKA (reference sequence). V lost 5 bases to trimming and J lost 5 bases; unmatched junction nucleotides: 8. There are 16 residues in the CDR3. This CDR3 is CSAPGLAGGPHNEQFF. The CDR3 DNA sequence: TGCAGTGCTCCAGGACTAGCGGGAGGCCCCCACAATGAGCAGTTCTTC.

This clonotype has at least ten counts. The genes are TRBV20-1 and TRBJ2-7; D is possibly TRBD1 (6 bases). CDR1 DFQATT and CDR2 SNEGSKA come from the germline V gene (reference sequence). The CDR3 consists of 11 residues. Trimming shortened V by 5 bases and J by 1 base, and 6 bases separated the two germline ends. The CDR3 region is CSAGQSYEQYF. CDR3 sequence (DNA): TGCAGTGCTGGACAGTCCTACGAGCAGTACTTC.

The J gene is TRBJ2-3, the V gene TRBV20-1; 13 bases are shared with TRBD2. V was pared by 5 bases and J by 2 bases, with 4 bases of the junction left unmatched. The CDR3 is made up of 15 amino acids. Germline CDR1 DFQATT, CDR2 SNEGSKA (reference sequence). CDR3 in DNA: TGCAGTGCTCTGGGACTAGCGGGGTACACAGATACGCAGTATTTT. Its translation is CSALGLAGYTDTQYF.

This clonotype was counted a few times. The rearrangement uses TRBV5-1 and TRBJ2-5, with TRBD1 as a possible D gene (6 bases). The CDR3 is 16 residues long. Trimming cost V 6 bases and J 2 bases, with 20 bases left between them. Germline loops: CDR1 SGHRS, CDR2 YFSETQ. This chain's CDR3 is CASIHQTSGEQETQYF. The DNA for the CDR3 is TGCGCCAGCATCCACCAGACCTCAGGGGAACAAGAGACCCAGTACTTC.

V and J are TRBV29-1 and TRBJ2-1; no definite D call. This CDR3 comprises 12 residues. Germline lookup yields CDR1 SQVTM and CDR2 ANQGSEA. The V end was cut by 3 bases, the J end by 5 bases, with 8 bases between. This CDR3 reads CSVEFYDNEQFF. Written as DNA, the CDR3 is TGCAGCGTTGAGTTTTATGACAATGAGCAGTTCTTC.

The sample holds many counts of this clonotype. The gene calls are TRBV5-5 and TRBJ1-3; D is undetermined. The CDR3 is made up of 14 amino acids. The V end was cut by 2 bases, the J end by 1 base, with 7 bases between. The germline CDR1 and CDR2 sequences are SGHKS and YYEKEE (reference sequence). The CDR3: CASSFGGSGNTIYF. The CDR3 region has the DNA TGTGCCAGCAGCTTTGGAGGTTCTGGAAACACCATATATTTT. Filled out from reference TRBV5-5 and TRBJ1-3, the complete variable domain reads DAGVTQSPTHLIKTRGQQVTLRCSPISGHKSVSWYQQVLGQGPQFIFQYYEKEERGRGNFPDRFSARQFPNYSSELNVNALLLGDSALYLCASSFGGSGNTIYFGEGSWLTVV.

The chain couples TRBV9 to TRBJ2-1, with D possibly TRBD2 on 5 matching bases. Between the trimmed V and J ends, which lost 2 bases and 1 base, there was a span of 13 bases. The CDR3 is 16 amino acids. Germline assignment: CDR1 SGDLS and CDR2 YYNGEE. The CDR3 DNA reads as TGTGCCAGCAGCGTGCGAGGGAAGGATTCCTACAATGAGCAGTTCTTC. This encodes CASSVRGKDSYNEQFF.

There are a few counts of this clonotype. The rearrangement links TRBV18 to TRBJ2-2; the D is unclear. V was clipped by 6 bases and J by 1 base, with 12 bases between them. CDR1 is KGHSH, CDR2 LQKENI, per germline. The CDR3 spans 15 residues. CDR3 in DNA: TGTGCCAGCTCCCCCGCCTCCGGGAACACCGGGGAGCTGTTTTTT. Amino acids: CASSPASGNTGELFF.

CDR3 bases: TGCAGCGTTGGAGGTTTAGGGGGCGCACGGTATGGCTACACCTTC. This translates into CSVGGLGGARYGYTF. The chain carries TRBV29-1 and TRBJ1-2; TRBD1 matches at 7 bases. V shed 4 bases and J 5 bases; nucleotides not matched to a gene: 13. From germline, CDR1 is SQVTM and CDR2 ANQGSEA. The length of the CDR3 is 15 residues.

This chain links TRBV30 with TRBJ1-2, with 10 bases lining up with TRBD1. CDR1 and CDR2 (germline): GTSNPN, SVGIG (reference sequence). Germline trimming cut 3 bases from V and 3 bases from J; bases unmatched to any gene: 4. The CDR3 totals 14 residues. Here the CDR3 DNA reads TGTGCCTGGAGCGGAGGGACAGGGGACTATGGCTACACCTTC. Residues: CAWSGGTGDYGYTF.

The V call is TRBV7-2, the J call TRBJ1-6; D is perhaps TRBD1 (6 bases). In germline, CDR1 is SGHTA, CDR2 FQGNSA. The CDR3 covers 14 residues. Trimming pared 4 bases from V and 9 bases from J, leaving 13 bases between. The CDR3 reads CASSYRDNSSPLHF. In DNA form, the CDR3 reads TGTGCCAGCAGCTACAGGGATAATAGTTCACCCCTCCACTTT.

The chain is built from TRBV7-2 and TRBJ1-5; D ambiguous. Per the germline V gene, CDR1 is SGHTA and CDR2 is FQGNSA. V dropped 0 bases and J dropped 0 bases, with 9 bases sitting between them. The CDR3 has 16 amino acids. CDR3 coding DNA: TGTGCCAGCAGCTTAGCGATGACGGGTAGCAATCAGCCCCAGCATTTT. It translates to CASSLAMTGSNQPQHF.

The gene calls are TRBV25-1 and TRBJ2-5; a possible D gene is TRBD1 (6 bases). CDR3 length: 13 residues. V was clipped by 8 bases and J by 1 base, with 11 bases between them. Germline V gene sequence: CDR1 MGHDK, CDR2 SYGVNS. The CDR3 sequence is CASQGQLQETQYF. As DNA, the CDR3 is TGTGCCAGCCAAGGACAGCTCCAAGAGACCCAGTACTTC. The whole variable domain, filled in from reference TRBV25-1 and TRBJ2-5, reads EADIYQTPRYLVIGTGKKITLECSQTMGHDKMYWYQQDPGMELHLIHYSYGVNSTEKGDLSSESTVSRIRTEHFPLTLESARPSHTSQYLCASQGQLQETQYFGPGTRLLVL.

This clonotype has a count of ten or more. The chain recombines TRBV20-1 with TRBJ1-1, with TRBD1 matching over 9 bases. The germline gives CDR1 DFQATT, CDR2 SNEGSKA (reference sequence). The CDR3 runs 13 residues. Trimming took 1 base from V and 3 from J; bases not matched to a gene: 0. This CDR3 is CSARGQGDTEAFF. CDR3 in DNA: TGCAGTGCTAGAGGACAGGGGGACACTGAAGCTTTCTTT.

CDR3 loop: CASRMGSYREAFF. The CDR3 DNA reads as TGTGCCAGCAGGATGGGTAGTTACAGAGAAGCTTTCTTT. The rearrangement links TRBV3-1 to TRBJ1-1; D gene ambiguous. Trimming cost V 6 bases and J 8 bases, with 16 bases left between them. Germline V gene lookup returns CDR1 LGHDT and CDR2 YNNKEL (reference sequence). The CDR3 covers 13 residues.

The chain is built from TRBV12-3 or TRBV12-4 and TRBJ1-1, with TRBD1 as a possible D gene (5 bases). Trimming stripped 6 bases from V and 0 bases from J, with 11 bases between. The CDR3 consists of 14 residues. In DNA, the CDR3 is TGTGCCAGCAGCTCACAGGCCTTGAACACTGAAGCTTTCTTT. As protein: CASSSQALNTEAFF.

This chain links TRBV20-1 with TRBJ2-1, with 12 bases aligning to TRBD2. Trimming took 4 bases from V and 8 from J; bases not matched to a gene: 3. The CDR3 totals 13 residues. Germline values: CDR1 DFQATT, CDR2 SNEGSKA (reference sequence). The CDR3 region is CSANLAGGHEQFF. CDR3 coding DNA: TGCAGTGCTAATCTAGCGGGGGGGCATGAGCAGTTCTTC.

This clonotype has only a few counts. This sequence joins TRBV29-1 and TRBJ1-4, with D unresolved. CDR1 and CDR2 (germline): SQVTM, ANQGSEA. This CDR3 is built from 13 residues. Trimming removed 6 bases at V and 0 bases at J, with 8 bases between. The CDR3 sequence: CSVRSATNEKLFF. CDR3 nucleotides: TGCAGCGTGAGATCAGCAACTAATGAAAAACTGTTTTTT.

There are a few counts of this clonotype. The J gene is TRBJ2-1, the V gene TRBV7-2, with 8 bases matching TRBD2. The J segment lost 5 bases and the V segment lost 5 bases, leaving 5 bases of the junction unmatched. The germline V gene has CDR1 SGHTA and CDR2 FQGNSA. CDR3 length equals 14 residues. The CDR3 region has the DNA TGTGCCAGCAGCGCTACTAGCGGTAACAATGAGCAGTTCTTC. Translation: CASSATSGNNEQFF.

V gene TRBV9 combines with J gene TRBJ1-6, with unresolved D. Germline V lookup: CDR1 SGDLS, CDR2 YYNGEE. V was pared by 6 bases and J by 7 bases, with 11 bases between. The CDR3 extends over 13 amino acids. The CDR3 spells CASNDQRNSPLHF. CDR3 in DNA: TGTGCCAGCAATGACCAGAGGAATTCACCCCTCCACTTT.

The sample holds a few counts of this clonotype. CDR3 nucleotides: TGTGCCAGCAGCGTAGATGGGGGGCTAAGAGAAAAACTGTTTTTT. This codes for CASSVDGGLREKLFF. This rearrangement joins TRBV9 to TRBJ1-4, with D perhaps matching TRBD1 (6 bases). The germline V gene has CDR1 SGDLS and CDR2 YYNGEE. CDR3 length equals 15 residues. Trimming removed 0 bases at V and 8 bases at J, with 14 bases between.

This clonotype occurred a few times. The chain recombines TRBV10-2 with TRBJ1-5; D unresolved. From germline, CDR1 is WSHSY and CDR2 SAAADI. The CDR3 is 14 residues long. V was cut by 0 bases and J by 5 bases, with 8 bases left in between. CDR3 residues: CASSESMTDQPQHF. CDR3 sequence (DNA): TGCGCCAGCAGTGAGTCCATGACGGATCAGCCCCAGCATTTT.

V is TRBV19 and J is TRBJ2-1; D could derive from TRBD1 or TRBD2 (6 bases each). Per the germline V gene, CDR1 is LNHDA and CDR2 is SQIVND (reference sequence). This CDR3 contains 12 residues. The V gene lost 3 bases and the J gene lost 9 bases, with 9 bases spanning the gap. The CDR3 here is CASSIGGGEQFF. The CDR3 nucleotides are TGTGCCAGTAGTATCGGAGGGGGTGAGCAGTTCTTC. Full variable domain (missing parts from reference TRBV19 and TRBJ2-1): DGGITQSPKYLFRKEGQNVTLSCEQNLNHDAMYWYRQDPGQGLRLIYYSQIVNDFQKGDIAEGYSVSREKKESFPLTVTSAQKNPTAFYLCASSIGGGEQFFGPGTRLTVL.